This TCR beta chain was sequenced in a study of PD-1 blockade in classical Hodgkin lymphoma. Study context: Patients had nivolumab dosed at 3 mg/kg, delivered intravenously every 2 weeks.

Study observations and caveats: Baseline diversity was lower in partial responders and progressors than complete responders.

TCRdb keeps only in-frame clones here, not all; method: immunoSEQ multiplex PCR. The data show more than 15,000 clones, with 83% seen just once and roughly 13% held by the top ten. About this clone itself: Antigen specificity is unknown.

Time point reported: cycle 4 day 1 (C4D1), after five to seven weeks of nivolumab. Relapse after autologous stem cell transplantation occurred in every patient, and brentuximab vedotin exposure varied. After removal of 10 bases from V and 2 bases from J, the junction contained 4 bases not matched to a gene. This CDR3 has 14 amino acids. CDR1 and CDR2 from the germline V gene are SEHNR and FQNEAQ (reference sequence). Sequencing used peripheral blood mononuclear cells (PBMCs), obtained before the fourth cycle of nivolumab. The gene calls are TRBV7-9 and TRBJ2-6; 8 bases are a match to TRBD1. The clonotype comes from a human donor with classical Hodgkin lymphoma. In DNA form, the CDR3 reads TGTGCCACCCAGGGGGCGGCTGGGGCCAACGTCCTGACTTTC. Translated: CATQGAAGANVLTF.